Below are 27 T cell receptor beta chains sequenced from a single sample in a study of cytomegalovirus exposure and HLA in healthy donors. PCR employed 60 Vbeta and 13 Jbeta primers. The repertoire was sequenced with immunoSEQ multiplex PCR; TCRdb's copy has only in-frame clones and lacks some. The data show 90,000 to 110,000 clones, 65% to 80% seen once. The material sequenced was PBMCs. The source is a male donor in good health and CMV-seronegative.

V usage is TRBV5-6 and J usage is TRBJ2-5, with a tentative D call TRBD2 (6 bases). This CDR3 is 16 amino acids long. The V and J ends lost 1 base and 4 bases respectively, with 17 bases between them. The germline CDR1 and CDR2 sequences are SGHDT and YYEEEE. In nucleotides, the CDR3 is TGTGCCAGCAGCTTGCCCCCTCTTGCGGGAAGAGAGACCCAGTACTTC. It specifies CASSLPPLAGRETQYF.

This clone was counted many times. V is TRBV30 and J is TRBJ1-3, with D perhaps matching TRBD1 (5 bases). This CDR3 spans 14 amino acids. CDR1 GTSNPN and CDR2 SVGIG come from the germline V gene (reference sequence). Trimming cost V 3 bases and J 0 bases, with 9 bases left between them. CDR3 sequence (DNA): TGTGCCTGGAGGGGCGGGGCCTCTGGAAACACCATATATTTT. This translates into CAWRGGASGNTIYF.

The CDR3 DNA sequence: TGTGCCAGCTCACGGGAGACAGGGGCTAACTATGGCTACACCTTC. This gives the protein CASSRETGANYGYTF. The J gene is TRBJ1-2, the V gene TRBV18, with TRBD1 identical over 8 bases. This CDR3 is built from 15 residues. V lost 4 bases and J lost 0; bases outside the gene matches: 4. Germline V gene data show CDR1 as KGHSH and CDR2 as LQKENI.

This sequence joins TRBV19 and TRBJ1-2; 10 nucleotides match TRBD1. Trimming at V came to 6 bases and at J to 5 bases, leaving 3 bases not matched to a gene. The CDR3 runs 13 residues. Germline V gene data show CDR1 as LNHDA and CDR2 as SQIVND (reference sequence). CDR3 DNA sequence: TGTGCCAGTAGCGACAGGGGGCGGTATGGCTACACCTTC. It yields the protein CASSDRGRYGYTF.

The chain carries TRBV5-1 and TRBJ2-5; TRBD2 matches at 14 bases. V lost 4 bases and J lost 5; bases outside the gene matches: 13. The CDR3 sequence is 18 residues long. Germline CDR1 is SGHRS and CDR2 is YFSETQ. The CDR3 spells CASSLWGTSGSLSETQYF. CDR3 DNA sequence: TGCGCCAGCAGCCTCTGGGGGACTAGCGGGAGTTTGAGCGAGACCCAGTACTTC.

The chain is built from TRBV19 and TRBJ2-1; maybe TRBD2 (5 bases). The CDR3 spans 15 residues. Trimming shortened V by 5 bases and J by 3 bases, and 14 bases separated the two germline ends. Germline CDR1 LNHDA, CDR2 SQIVND (reference sequence). The CDR3 spells CASSPLASGYNEQFF. The CDR3 DNA sequence: TGTGCCAGTAGTCCGTTAGCCAGCGGCTACAATGAGCAGTTCTTC.

The chain uses TRBV5-1 and TRBJ1-5; D is unresolved. The germline V gene has CDR1 SGHRS and CDR2 YFSETQ. V was trimmed by 2 bases and J by 0 bases, leaving 15 bases between them. The CDR3 totals 17 residues. CDR3 nucleotides: TGCGCCAGCAGCTTAGAGGCTGTCACATATAGCAATCAGCCCCAGCATTTT. It encodes CASSLEAVTYSNQPQHF.

This clone was counted only a few times. The chain has TRBV10-3 and TRBJ1-4; D not certain. V lost 7 bases to trimming and J lost 0 bases, with 6 bases between them. Germline assignment: CDR1 ENHRY and CDR2 SYGVKD. The CDR3 contains 13 residues. The CDR3 here is CAITPATNEKLFF. The CDR3 coding sequence is TGTGCCATCACCCCAGCAACTAATGAAAAACTGTTTTTT.

For this clone: One end of the junction fails to match germline, which may point to a read error. The chain has TRBV7-9 and TRBJ1-1; no firm D call. The germline V gene has CDR1 SEHNR and CDR2 FQNEAQ (reference sequence). This CDR3 spans 13 amino acids. CDR3 residues: CSSSFQEGTEAFF. Written as DNA, the CDR3 is TGTTCCAGCAGCTTTCAGGAGGGCACTGAAGCTTTCTTT.

This chain joins TRBV5-6 and TRBJ1-5; D is ambiguous. Trimming left V 4 bases short and J 2 bases short, with 10 bases between. The CDR3 sequence is 14 residues long. The germline V gene has CDR1 SGHDT and CDR2 YYEEEE. CDR3 sequence: CASSPSSRNQPQHF. CDR3 coding DNA: TGTGCCAGCAGCCCGTCTTCCCGCAATCAGCCCCAGCATTTT. The full variable domain, rest sourced from reference TRBV5-6 and TRBJ1-5, is DAGVTQSPTHLIKTRGQQVTLRCSPKSGHDTVSWYQQALGQGPQFIFQYYEEEERQRGNFPDRFSGHQFPNYSSELNVNALLLGDSALYLCASSPSSRNQPQHFGDGTRLSIL.

In this sample, this clone turned up many times. This same CDR3 is encoded by further DNA sequences in the sample. V and J are TRBV7-9 and TRBJ2-1, with 8 bases identical to TRBD2. CDR1 and CDR2 (germline): SEHNR, FQNEAQ (reference sequence). V shed 2 bases, J shed 1 base, and the junction held 4 bases outside the gene matches. The CDR3 runs to 16 residues. The CDR3 bases are TGTGCCAGCAGCTTATCTTTAGCGGGGTCCTACAATGAGCAGTTCTTC. Translation: CASSLSLAGSYNEQFF.

V gene TRBV7-8 combines with J gene TRBJ2-1; 9 nucleotides agree with TRBD1. Trimming at V came to 5 bases and at J to 5 bases, leaving 7 bases not matched to a gene. Germline-derived CDR1 and CDR2 are SGHVS and FQNEAQ. This CDR3 is 15 amino acids long. The CDR3, as DNA: TGTGCCAGCAGCCAGAACAGGGGGCCTAACAATGAGCAGTTCTTC. This codes for CASSQNRGPNNEQFF. Full variable domain (remainder filled in from reference TRBV7-8 and TRBJ2-1): GAGVSQSPRYKVAKRGQDVALRCDPISGHVSLFWYQQALGQGPEFLTYFQNEAQLDKSGLPSDRFFAERPEGSVSTLKIQRTQQEDSAVYLCASSQNRGPNNEQFFGPGTRLTVL.

This chain uses TRBV18 with TRBJ1-4; 10 bases are shared with TRBD1. The CDR3 spans 15 residues. Germline V gene sequence: CDR1 KGHSH, CDR2 LQKENI. V dropped 6 bases and J dropped 6; count of bases not matched to a gene: 7. This chain's CDR3 is CASSVYGTGDEKLFF. CDR3 in DNA: TGTGCCAGCTCCGTATATGGGACAGGGGATGAAAAACTGTTTTTT.

This rearrangement joins TRBV4-1 to TRBJ2-2; maybe TRBD1 (6 bases). From germline, CDR1 is MGHRA and CDR2 YSYEKL. This CDR3 is 17 amino acids long. The V gene lost 0 bases and the J gene lost 1 base, with 12 bases spanning the gap. The CDR3 loop reads CASSQDYRAKNTGELFF. The CDR3 bases are TGCGCCAGCAGCCAAGATTACAGGGCCAAGAACACCGGGGAGCTGTTTTTT.

This sequence joins TRBV6-1 and TRBJ2-5, with 9 bases matching TRBD1. Germline CDR1 and CDR2: MNHNS and SASEGT. V shed 5 bases and J 3 bases; nucleotides not matched to a gene: 1. CDR3 length equals 13 residues. The CDR3 DNA reads as TGTGCCAGCAGTAGGACAGGGGAAGAGACCCAGTACTTC. Protein sequence: CASSRTGEETQYF.

The gene calls are TRBV7-9 and TRBJ1-1, with D perhaps TRBD1 (5 bases). The length of the CDR3 is 13 residues. Germline values: CDR1 SEHNR, CDR2 FQNEAQ (reference sequence). V was trimmed by 7 bases and J by 7 bases, leaving 16 bases between them. CDR3 region: CASNRGSGLEAFF. For the CDR3, the DNA is TGTGCCAGCAACCGGGGGTCAGGGCTTGAAGCTTTCTTT.

The chain is built from TRBV7-9 and TRBJ2-1; 11 nucleotides align to TRBD2. CDR3 length equals 19 residues. From germline, CDR1 is SEHNR and CDR2 FQNEAQ (reference sequence). After removal of 4 bases from V and 3 bases from J, the junction contained 14 bases not matched to a gene. CDR3 DNA sequence: TGTGCCAGCAGCTCCTCAGGGACTAGCGGAGGGCGGGACTACAATGAGCAGTTCTTC. Amino acids: CASSSSGTSGGRDYNEQFF.

Points on this clone: At one end, the junction sequence differs from germline, possibly due to a read error. V is TRBV11-3 and J is TRBJ1-2; 7 bases fit TRBD1. Germline V gives CDR1 SGHNT, CDR2 YENEEA. The CDR3 contains 13 residues. CDR3 amino acids: CASSSGQLGIFYF. CDR3 sequence (DNA): TGTGCCAGCAGCTCGGGACAGCTTGGTATATTCTACTTC. The full variable domain, completed using reference TRBV11-3 and TRBJ1-2, is EAGVVQSPRYKIIEKKQPVAFWCNPISGHNTLYWYLQNLGQGPELLIRYENEEAVDDSQLPKDRFSAERLKGVDSTLKIQPAELGDSAVYLCASSSGQLGIFYFGSGTRLTVV.

The chain recombines TRBV11-3 with TRBJ2-2; 8 bases match TRBD1. Trimming cost V 0 bases and J 7 bases; bases outside gene matches: 10. CDR1 is SGHNT and CDR2 is YENEEA in the germline V gene. This CDR3 region has 17 residues. The CDR3 coding sequence is TGTGCCAGCAGCTTAGATCTTAACAGGGGGTTTGACGGGGAGCTGTTTTTT. Amino acids: CASSLDLNRGFDGELFF.

This clone was seen a handful of times. This sample includes further DNA sequences coding for the same CDR3. V gene TRBV5-1 combines with J gene TRBJ1-4; D is unresolved. The V gene lost 4 bases and the J gene lost 4 bases, with 11 bases spanning the gap. The CDR3 consists of 14 residues. Per the germline V gene, CDR1 is SGHRS and CDR2 is YFSETQ. The CDR3 is CASSPDRGNEKLFF. The CDR3 coding sequence is TGCGCCAGCAGCCCTGACCGGGGTAATGAAAAACTGTTTTTT.

The chain is built from TRBV4-2 and TRBJ1-3; D unclear. The germline V and J ends were trimmed by 3 bases and 0 bases, with 9 bases remaining between them. Germline CDR1 and CDR2: LGHNA and YNFKEQ. The CDR3 is 15 amino acids. The CDR3 coding sequence is TGTGCCAGCAGCCACGGACTGAGCTCTGGAAACACCATATATTTT. Its protein is CASSHGLSSGNTIYF.

The V and J genes are TRBV5-1 and TRBJ2-2, with a weak D call TRBD2 (6 bases). The V end lost 0 bases, the J end lost 4 bases, and 13 bases lay between the germline ends. The length of the CDR3 is 16 residues. Germline V CDR1 and CDR2: SGHRS, YFSETQ. CDR3 amino acids: CASSLEGGGRTGELFF. The CDR3 nucleotides are TGCGCCAGCAGCTTGGAAGGCGGAGGGCGCACCGGGGAGCTGTTTTTT.

The chain links TRBV6-5 to TRBJ2-7; 9 bases line up with TRBD2. Germline loops: CDR1 MNHEY, CDR2 SVGAGI. The ends lost 8 bases at V and 4 bases at J; junction bases unmatched: 6. This CDR3 is built from 13 residues. CDR3 bases: TGTGCCAGCGGGAGCGGGAGGTGGTACGAGCAGTACTTC. Its translation: CASGSGRWYEQYF.

The CDR3: CASSLSGTGAYEQYF. The CDR3 nucleotides read TGCGCCAGCAGCCTTTCCGGGACAGGGGCCTACGAGCAGTACTTC. V usage is TRBV4-1 and J usage is TRBJ2-5; the match to TRBD1 covers 10 bases. The closer fit of TRBJ2-7 to the DNA end suggests the J call may be wrong. The germline gives CDR1 MGHRA, CDR2 YSYEKL. The CDR3 has 15 residues.

The rearrangement links TRBV7-9 to TRBJ2-7; the match to TRBD1 covers 10 bases. From germline, CDR1 is SEHNR and CDR2 FQNEAQ (reference sequence). CDR3 length equals 13 residues. Trimming cost V 9 bases and J 0 bases; bases outside gene matches: 2. The CDR3 DNA follows: TGTGCCAGTCGGACAGGGGGCTCCTACGAGCAGTACTTC. Translated: CASRTGGSYEQYF.

V is TRBV6-4 and J is TRBJ1-5, with TRBD1 identical over 7 bases. In germline, CDR1 is MRHNA, CDR2 SNTAGT. Trimming cost V 6 bases and J 2 bases; bases outside gene matches: 4. This CDR3 spans 14 amino acids. For the CDR3, the DNA is TGTGCCAGCAGCGCCGACAGGGGCAATCAGCCCCAGCATTTT. It yields the protein CASSADRGNQPQHF.

This clone was counted between two and nine times. The gene calls are TRBV28 and TRBJ1-3, with 9 nucleotides matching TRBD1. This CDR3 has 18 amino acids. V trimming: 3 bases; J trimming: 0 bases; junction bases outside the gene matches: 9. CDR1 is MDHEN and CDR2 is SYDVKM in the germline V gene. DNA of the CDR3: TGTGCCAGCAGTTTCCTTTCCGGGACAGGGACCTCTGGAAACACCATATATTTT. The encoded protein is CASSFLSGTGTSGNTIYF.